The 30 T cell receptor beta chains below come from one sample, sequenced in a study of cytomegalovirus exposure and HLA in healthy donors. Vbeta (60) and Jbeta (13) primers were used in the PCR. Repertoires were generated with immunoSEQ multiplex PCR, while TCRdb's copy carries only in-frame clones and drops some. Of nearly 110,000 clones in the sample, 82% were seen once. The sample taken for sequencing was PBMCs. The receptors were sampled from a man aged 50-59 years in good health and CMV-seronegative.

This clone was recorded only once. The chain joins TRBV10-3 to TRBJ2-3; TRBD2 agrees at 11 bases. CDR1 ENHRY and CDR2 SYGVKD come from the germline V gene. The CDR3 is 16 residues long. The trim removed 8 bases at V and 0 bases at J, leaving 7 bases unmatched. In DNA form, the CDR3 reads TGTGCCATCCGAGGGACTAGCGGAACTAGCACAGATACGCAGTATTTT. This encodes CAIRGTSGTSTDTQYF.

The chain links TRBV5-5 to TRBJ1-2, with D possibly matching TRBD1 (6 bases). Germline V gene sequence: CDR1 SGHKS, CDR2 YYEKEE (reference sequence). The CDR3 runs to 15 residues. The ends were cut back, 4 bases at V and 3 bases at J, with 16 bases in the middle. Written as DNA, the CDR3 is TGTGCCAGCAGCCTGGGGGCCGAACCATACTATGGCTACACCTTC. Its protein product is CASSLGAEPYYGYTF.

This CDR3 reads CASSAWGRGNTEAFF. CDR3 nucleotides: TGTGCCAGCAGCGCATGGGGAAGGGGGAACACTGAAGCTTTCTTT. The chain carries TRBV5-4 and TRBJ1-1; D might be TRBD1 (5 bases). Germline values: CDR1 SGHNT, CDR2 YYREEE (reference sequence). The CDR3 spans 15 residues. The ends were cut back, 4 bases at V and 1 base at J, with 14 bases in the middle.

This clone was counted a single time. At one end, the junction sequence differs from germline, possibly due to a read error. Here the CDR3 reads CAWKGTDNPPLHF. The CDR3 coding sequence is TGTGCCTGGAAAGGGACAGATAATCCACCCCTCCACTTT. This chain links TRBV30 with TRBJ1-6; 7 bases line up with TRBD1. Germline V lookup: CDR1 GTSNPN, CDR2 SVGIG (reference sequence). The CDR3 runs 13 residues.

The V call is TRBV14, the J call TRBJ2-2; D perhaps matches TRBD1 (5 bases). The CDR3 extends over 18 amino acids. The germline CDR1 and CDR2 sequences are SGHDN and FVKESK. V lost 0 bases, J lost 1 base, and 15 bases lay in between. CDR3 bases: TGTGCCAGCAGCCAAGATGTCGGCAGGGTAAAGAACACCGGGGAGCTGTTTTTT. This encodes CASSQDVGRVKNTGELFF.

V is TRBV28 and J is TRBJ1-3; 7 bases agree with TRBD1. The V gene's germline CDR1 is MDHEN and CDR2 SYDVKM. V lost 5 bases to trimming and J lost 3 bases; unmatched junction nucleotides: 7. CDR3 length equals 15 residues. The CDR3: CASSIPQGHGNTIYF. In nucleotides, the CDR3 is TGTGCCAGCAGTATACCACAGGGGCATGGAAACACCATATATTTT.

This chain connects TRBV10-1 to TRBJ2-2; a possible D gene is TRBD1 (5 bases). The CDR3 sequence is 13 residues long. The V gene's germline CDR1 is WNHNN and CDR2 SYGVQD (reference sequence). Trimming removed 7 bases at V and 6 bases at J, with 12 bases between. DNA of the CDR3: TGCGCCAGCACGGCAGGGATAGCCGGGGAGCTGTTTTTT. Amino acids: CASTAGIAGELFF.

V usage is TRBV6-1 and J usage is TRBJ2-1; TRBD2 matches 12 bases. The CDR3 length is 15 residues. CDR1 and CDR2 (germline): MNHNS, SASEGT. V gave up 7 bases and J gave up 9 bases; unmatched junction bases: 10. The CDR3 nucleotides are TGTGCCAGCATCCCCCTAGCGGGGGGGCAAAGTGAGCAGTTCTTC. Translating gives CASIPLAGGQSEQFF.

The chain carries TRBV5-1 and TRBJ2-5, with D perhaps matching TRBD1 (5 bases). Trimming shortened V by 2 bases and J by 7 bases, and 6 bases separated the two germline ends. This CDR3 comprises 11 residues. In germline, CDR1 is SGHRS, CDR2 YFSETQ. The CDR3 nucleotides are TGCGCCAGCAGCTTTGACAGGACCCAGTACTTC. Translating gives CASSFDRTQYF.

V gene TRBV10-3 combines with J gene TRBJ2-7, with TRBD2 matching over 8 bases. The CDR3 consists of 14 residues. Germline V CDR1 and CDR2: ENHRY, SYGVKD. The V gene end was trimmed by 6 bases and the J gene end by 7 bases; junction bases not matched to a gene: 11. Here the CDR3 DNA reads TGTGCCATCAGCTTTAACGGGGGGGTAGAAGAGCAGTACTTC. Protein: CAISFNGGVEEQYF.

Concerning this clone: Distinct nucleotide sequences in the sample also encode this CDR3. The chain carries TRBV6-6 and TRBJ1-5, with D maybe TRBD1 (6 bases). CDR1 is MNHNY and CDR2 is SVGAGI in the germline V gene (reference sequence). V was cut by 6 bases and J by 5 bases, with 8 bases left in between. This CDR3 contains 12 residues. CDR3 nucleotides: TGTGCCAGCAGCCCAGGGGATCAGCCCCAGCATTTT. It codes for CASSPGDQPQHF.

The chain employs TRBV5-1 and TRBJ2-1; 10 bases fit TRBD2. Germline assignment: CDR1 SGHRS and CDR2 YFSETQ. After removal of 9 bases from V and 5 bases from J, the junction contained 8 bases not matched to a gene. This CDR3 is 14 amino acids long. For the CDR3, the DNA is TGCGCCACCGCGGTAGCGGGGGGAAACAATGAGCAGTTCTTC. It is translated as CATAVAGGNNEQFF.

This rearrangement joins TRBV6-1 to TRBJ1-6, with no clear D. V lost 7 bases and J 10 bases, leaving 14 bases between the germline ends. Germline CDR1 is MNHNS and CDR2 is SASEGT. The CDR3 loop spans 13 amino acids. The CDR3: CASTQGSGSPLHF. The CDR3 DNA sequence: TGTGCCAGCACCCAAGGGTCGGGGTCACCCCTCCACTTT.

The CDR3 sequence is CASSDSTSGGDTQYF. The DNA of the CDR3 is TGTGCCAGCAGTGACTCGACTAGCGGGGGGGATACGCAGTATTTT. The rearrangement links TRBV6-4 to TRBJ2-3; 13 nucleotides match TRBD2. The V segment lost 0 bases and the J segment 6 bases; nucleotides outside the gene matches: 0. The CDR3 is 15 amino acids. Germline V CDR1 and CDR2: MRHNA, SNTAGT.

The rearrangement links TRBV6-1 to TRBJ2-7; tentative D call: TRBD2 (5 bases). CDR1 and CDR2 (germline): MNHNS, SASEGT. The CDR3 runs to 15 residues. V was pared by 5 bases and J by 6 bases, with 20 bases between. The CDR3 DNA reads as TGTGCCAGCAGTCGCTCCGGGATCCAAGCCTCCGAGCAGTACTTC. The encoded protein is CASSRSGIQASEQYF.

V is TRBV29-1 and J is TRBJ1-2; no definite D call. Germline V gene lookup returns CDR1 SQVTM and CDR2 ANQGSEA. This CDR3 has 12 amino acids. Between the trimmed V and J ends, which lost 5 bases and 5 bases, there was a span of 12 bases. The CDR3 sequence is CSVRQEFYGYTF. For the CDR3, the DNA is TGCAGCGTTCGGCAGGAATTTTATGGCTACACCTTC.

This chain joins TRBV10-1 and TRBJ1-1; TRBD1 matches at 7 bases. This CDR3 has 15 amino acids. The V gene's germline CDR1 is WNHNN and CDR2 SYGVQD (reference sequence). V shed 8 bases and J 2 bases; nucleotides not matched to a gene: 11. This CDR3 is CASQGGAGQNTEAFF. The CDR3 coding sequence is TGCGCCAGCCAGGGGGGAGCAGGACAAAACACTGAAGCTTTCTTT.

The chain employs TRBV30 and TRBJ2-3, with D hard to call. This CDR3 spans 14 amino acids. Deletions cut 0 bases from V and 3 bases from J, with 10 bases between. The germline V gene has CDR1 GTSNPN and CDR2 SVGIG (reference sequence). As DNA, the CDR3 is TGTGCCTGGAGTGTTAATTACGGGACAGATACGCAGTATTTT. Translation gives CAWSVNYGTDTQYF.

This rearrangement joins TRBV28 to TRBJ1-2; the D gene is possibly TRBD1 (6 bases). CDR1 and CDR2 (germline): MDHEN, SYDVKM. Between the trimmed V and J ends, which lost 6 bases and 2 bases, there was a span of 19 bases. The CDR3 sequence is 16 residues long. The DNA of the CDR3 is TGTGCCAGCAGCCTTCGAGAAGACAGGAGAAACTATGGCTACACCTTC. This gives the protein CASSLREDRRNYGYTF.

The J gene is TRBJ2-1, the V gene TRBV10-2, with 8 positions matching TRBD2. The CDR3 loop spans 16 amino acids. V lost 3 bases to trimming and J lost 9 bases; unmatched junction nucleotides: 13. CDR1 is WSHSY and CDR2 is SAAADI in the germline V gene. The DNA of the CDR3 is TGCGCCAGCAGTGACCCCACACGGGGGGGGGCGGGTGAGCAGTTCTTC. It is translated as CASSDPTRGGAGEQFF.

This rearrangement joins TRBV7-2 to TRBJ2-3, with TRBD2 matching over 8 bases. Germline V gives CDR1 SGHTA, CDR2 FQGNSA. Trimming cost V 3 bases and J 5 bases; bases outside gene matches: 10. CDR3 size: 16 residues. CDR3 protein: CASSFLRGGSGDTQYF. The CDR3 DNA is TGTGCCAGCAGCTTTTTACGGGGGGGCTCGGGAGATACGCAGTATTTT.

The rearrangement uses TRBV19 and TRBJ1-1, with D uncertain. CDR3 size: 12 residues. V was clipped by 7 bases and J by 4 bases, with 10 bases between them. Germline values: CDR1 LNHDA, CDR2 SQIVND (reference sequence). The CDR3 region has the DNA TGTGCCAGTACGCAAGAGGGCACTGAAGCTTTCTTT. Translation gives CASTQEGTEAFF.

This chain connects TRBV7-6 to TRBJ2-3, with a weak D call TRBD2 (6 bases). The V gene lost 5 bases and the J gene lost 1 base, with 19 bases spanning the gap. The CDR3 is made up of 17 amino acids. Looked up from germline, CDR1 is SGHVS and CDR2 is FNYEAQ. CDR3 nucleotides: TGTGCCAGCAGCACAAGGGGTTGGCGGGGCCGCACAGATACGCAGTATTTT. It translates to CASSTRGWRGRTDTQYF. The full variable domain, its missing parts supplied by reference TRBV7-6 and TRBJ2-3, is GAGVSQSPRYKVTKRGQDVALRCDPISGHVSLYWYRQALGQGPEFLTYFNYEAQQDKSGLPNDRFSAERPEGSISTLTIQRTEQRDSAMYRCASSTRGWRGRTDTQYFGPGTRLTVL.

This clone was seen a few times. The chain recombines TRBV6-1 with TRBJ1-2, with 8 bases matching TRBD1. The CDR3 is made up of 12 amino acids. Germline CDR1 is MNHNS and CDR2 is SASEGT. V dropped 5 bases and J dropped 8; count of bases not matched to a gene: 4. The CDR3 DNA is TGTGCCAGCAGTTTGACAGGGGCGGGCTACACCTTC. It specifies CASSLTGAGYTF.

The chain links TRBV5-6 to TRBJ2-1; tentative D call: TRBD1 (6 bases). Trimming shortened V by 4 bases and J by 13 bases, and 18 bases separated the two germline ends. This CDR3 is 13 amino acids long. Germline V gene sequence: CDR1 SGHDT, CDR2 YYEEEE. CDR3 nucleotide sequence: TGTGCCAGCAGCCTTGGGTGGGCAGGGGAACAGTTCTTC. Residues: CASSLGWAGEQFF.

The chain employs TRBV2 and TRBJ2-1, with 10 bases aligning to TRBD2. In germline, CDR1 is SNHLY, CDR2 FYNNEI. The CDR3 has 16 amino acids. The junction had 8 bases not matched to a gene; V was cut back by 2 bases and J by 7 bases. The CDR3 sequence is CASSERPSGGFNEQFF. DNA of the CDR3: TGTGCCAGCAGTGAAAGGCCTAGCGGGGGCTTTAATGAGCAGTTCTTC.

The V and J genes are TRBV7-9 and TRBJ2-7; 7 bases are a match to TRBD1. CDR1 is SEHNR and CDR2 is FQNEAQ in the germline V gene (reference sequence). V lost 0 bases to trimming and J lost 3 bases; unmatched junction nucleotides: 5. CDR3 length: 15 amino acids. CDR3 protein: CASSLASRGLYEQYF. In nucleotides, the CDR3 is TGTGCCAGCAGCTTAGCCTCGAGGGGGCTCTACGAGCAGTACTTC.

The chain combines TRBV27 with TRBJ2-1, with 8 bases fitting TRBD1. Per the germline V gene, CDR1 is MNHEY and CDR2 is SMNVEV (reference sequence). The V gene end was trimmed by 6 bases and the J gene end by 8 bases; junction bases not matched to a gene: 12. The CDR3 loop spans 15 amino acids. CDR3 residues: CASSLGGQDADEQFF. In DNA, the CDR3 is TGTGCCAGCAGCCTGGGGGGACAGGATGCCGATGAGCAGTTCTTC.

The V gene is TRBV4-1, the J gene TRBJ2-1; 7 bases match TRBD1. Germline CDR1 and CDR2: MGHRA and YSYEKL. J was trimmed by 7 bases and V by 3 bases; bases with no gene match: 9. The CDR3 has 15 residues. In DNA form, the CDR3 reads TGCGCCAGCAGCCATTACGGGACAGCAAATAATGAGCAGTTCTTC. Translated, it gives CASSHYGTANNEQFF.

CDR3 sequence: CASSVDRGNEQFF. DNA for the CDR3: TGTGCCAGCAGCGTGGACAGGGGGAATGAGCAGTTCTTC. The J gene is TRBJ2-1, the V gene TRBV9; 10 bases align to TRBD1. Germline assignment: CDR1 SGDLS and CDR2 YYNGEE. CDR3 size: 13 residues. J gave up 7 bases and V 2 bases, and 0 bases lay outside the gene matches.